These 30 T cell receptor beta chains came from one sample sequenced in a study of T cells after yellow fever vaccination. TCRdb used MiXCR to reprocess the 5' RACE reads, holding one entry per CDR3 protein. The sample contains hundreds of thousands of distinct CDR3 sequences, less than 15% of which appear only once. Sequencing was performed on PBMCs, taken on the day of the yellow fever booster vaccination. The receptors stem from a man aged 30-40 years who received the YFV17D yellow fever vaccine.

The V call is TRBV4-3, the J call TRBJ2-7; 8 positions agree with TRBD1. This CDR3 is 15 amino acids long. Trimming at V came to 0 bases and at J to 6 bases, leaving 7 bases not matched to a gene. Germline V gene data show CDR1 as LGHNA and CDR2 as YSLEER. CDR3 loop: CASSQDGQGAVEQYF. CDR3 nucleotide sequence: TGCGCCAGCAGCCAAGATGGGCAGGGGGCGGTCGAGCAGTACTTC.

This clonotype was seen many times. The chain couples TRBV7-8 to TRBJ2-3; D may be TRBD1 (5 bases). Per the germline V gene, CDR1 is SGHVS and CDR2 is FQNEAQ. The CDR3 spans 15 residues. V shed 0 bases and J shed 4 bases, with 11 bases lying between them. CDR3 region: CASSLAGRAADTQYF. The DNA for the CDR3 is TGTGCCAGCAGCTTAGCGGGCAGGGCCGCAGATACGCAGTATTTT.

J is TRBJ1-4 and V is TRBV7-2, with D hard to call. Germline-derived CDR1 and CDR2 are SGHTA and FQGNSA. With 1 base removed from V and 5 bases from J, the gap between germline ends came to 11 bases. The CDR3 runs 15 residues. CDR3 region: CASSLGAAPNEKLFF. The CDR3 DNA follows: TGTGCCAGCAGCTTAGGGGCGGCCCCCAATGAAAAACTGTTTTTT.

A word on this clonotype: Relative to the germline gene, one junction end is altered; a read error may explain this. CDR3 residues: CASSLRRRNSYSEQFF. As DNA, the CDR3 is TGTGCCAGCAGTCTGAGGAGACGGAACTCCTACAGTGAGCAGTTCTTC. The chain carries TRBV12-3 or TRBV12-4 and TRBJ2-1, with unresolved D. The CDR3 has 16 amino acids.

This clonotype came up a few times. This rearrangement joins TRBV10-1 to TRBJ1-1, with 8 bases matching TRBD1. The trim removed 6 bases at V and 4 bases at J, leaving 4 bases unmatched. This CDR3 has 13 amino acids. Germline V lookup: CDR1 WNHNN, CDR2 SYGVQD (reference sequence). CDR3 protein: CASREGQGTEAFF. CDR3 DNA: TGCGCCAGCAGGGAAGGACAGGGCACTGAAGCTTTCTTT.

The chain uses TRBV2 and TRBJ2-3; 10 positions match TRBD2. Germline V gene data show CDR1 as SNHLY and CDR2 as FYNNEI. The CDR3 has 18 amino acids. The junction had 18 bases not matched to a gene; V was cut back by 11 bases and J by 1 base. The CDR3 sequence: CAFCFEVLAGFRTDTQYF. The CDR3 DNA is TGTGCCTTCTGTTTTGAAGTACTAGCGGGATTTCGCACAGATACGCAGTATTTT. Looking up the rest from reference TRBV2 and TRBJ2-3 gives the full variable domain: EPEVTQTPSHQVTQMGQEVILRCVPISNHLYFYWYRQILGQKVEFLVSFYNNEISEKSEIFDDQFSVERPDGSNFTLKIRSTKLEDSAMYFCAFCFEVLAGFRTDTQYFGPGTRLTVL.

The chain combines TRBV4-2 with TRBJ2-3; 9 bases map to TRBD2. The CDR3 loop spans 16 amino acids. Germline V gene sequence: CDR1 LGHNA, CDR2 YNFKEQ. V shed 3 bases, J shed 0 bases, and the junction held 4 bases outside the gene matches. The CDR3 here is CASSQRTSVSTDTQYF. The CDR3 nucleotides read TGTGCCAGCAGCCAGCGGACTAGCGTTAGCACAGATACGCAGTATTTT.

This clonotype was found a few times. The chain employs TRBV12-3 or TRBV12-4 and TRBJ2-7; TRBD2 matches at 8 bases. The trim removed 4 bases at V and 4 bases at J, leaving 9 bases unmatched. CDR3 length: 15 residues. This CDR3 reads CASSSPRGGAYEQYF. The CDR3 DNA reads as TGTGCCAGCAGTTCTCCACGGGGGGGGGCGTACGAGCAGTACTTC.

There are a few counts of this clonotype. This chain joins TRBV28 and TRBJ1-5; D is unresolved. The CDR3 covers 15 residues. V dropped 7 bases and J dropped 7 bases, with 20 bases sitting between them. CDR1 is MDHEN, CDR2 SYDVKM, per germline. Written as DNA, the CDR3 is TGTGCCAGCACTTCGGGGAGGGTTTCTGGGCAGCCCCAGCATTTT. Its translation is CASTSGRVSGQPQHF. Full variable domain (rest looked up from reference TRBV28 and TRBJ1-5): DVKVTQSSRYLVKRTGEKVFLECVQDMDHENMFWYRQDPGLGLRLIYFSYDVKMKEKGDIPEGYSVSREKKERFSLILESASTNQTSMYLCASTSGRVSGQPQHFGDGTRLSIL.

The J gene is TRBJ2-6, the V gene TRBV20-1, with a possible D match to TRBD1 (5 bases). Trimming took off 0 bases at V and 4 bases at J, with 16 bases between the two ends. Germline CDR1 and CDR2: DFQATT and SNEGSKA (reference sequence). The CDR3 spans 17 residues. CDR3 loop: CSARDQDTLPGANVLTF. The CDR3 nucleotides read TGCAGTGCTAGAGATCAGGACACTTTACCGGGGGCCAACGTCCTGACTTTC.

At least ten counts were recorded for this clonotype. The genes are TRBV20-1 and TRBJ2-2; tentatively, D is TRBD1 or TRBD2 (5 bases each). CDR1 is DFQATT, CDR2 SNEGSKA, per germline (reference sequence). Deletions cut 5 bases from V and 7 bases from J, with 11 bases between. This CDR3 is built from 12 residues. Here the CDR3 DNA reads TGCAGTGCTTGGGACCTTCGCGGGGAGCTGTTTTTT. This codes for CSAWDLRGELFF.

In this sample, this clonotype turned up many times. The chain combines TRBV2 with TRBJ2-1; 8 nucleotides agree with TRBD2. Germline loops: CDR1 SNHLY, CDR2 FYNNEI. V lost 9 bases, J lost 6 bases, and 4 bases stayed unmatched. This CDR3 comprises 12 residues. As DNA, the CDR3 is TGTGCCAGTTTAGCGGGGACCAATGAGCAGTTCTTC. Amino acids: CASLAGTNEQFF.

There are a few counts of this clonotype. The chain combines TRBV29-1 with TRBJ1-2; 7 nucleotides align to TRBD1. Germline V gives CDR1 SQVTM, CDR2 ANQGSEA. The junction had 12 bases not matched to a gene; V was cut back by 7 bases and J by 7 bases. This CDR3 is built from 13 residues. CDR3: CSASGQPLVGYTF. DNA of the CDR3: TGCAGCGCTTCGGGACAGCCGCTCGTTGGCTACACCTTC.

J is TRBJ1-5 and V is TRBV20-1; the D gene is possibly TRBD1 (6 bases). From germline, CDR1 is DFQATT and CDR2 SNEGSKA (reference sequence). The CDR3 spans 11 residues. The CDR3 sequence is CRRTAGEPQHF. CDR3 DNA: TGCAGGAGGACAGCTGGTGAGCCCCAGCATTTT.

This clonotype occurred a few times. The CDR3 loop is CASEGPEAFF. For the CDR3, the DNA is TGTGCCAGTGAGGGCCCTGAAGCTTTCTTT. The V and J genes are TRBV19 and TRBJ1-1; D is uncertain. In germline, CDR1 is LNHDA, CDR2 SQIVND (reference sequence). V shed 8 bases and J shed 6 bases, with 7 bases lying between them. The CDR3 contains 10 residues. Combining the CDR3 with reference TRBV19 and TRBJ1-1 gives the whole variable domain DGGITQSPKYLFRKEGQNVTLSCEQNLNHDAMYWYRQDPGQGLRLIYYSQIVNDFQKGDIAEGYSVSREKKESFPLTVTSAQKNPTAFYLCASEGPEAFFGQGTRLTVV.

The chain uses TRBV20-1 and TRBJ2-2, with D possibly TRBD1 on 5 matching bases. The V end lost 4 bases, the J end lost 1 base, and 10 bases lay between the germline ends. This CDR3 contains 14 residues. Germline V gene lookup returns CDR1 DFQATT and CDR2 SNEGSKA (reference sequence). CDR3 in amino acids: CSATKGKNTGELFF. CDR3 sequence (DNA): TGCAGTGCTACAAAGGGGAAGAACACCGGGGAGCTGTTTTTT.

This clonotype was seen repeatedly, ten times or more. The chain employs TRBV7-2 and TRBJ2-1, with 16 bases aligning to TRBD2. Germline V gene sequence: CDR1 SGHTA, CDR2 FQGNSA. There are 21 residues in the CDR3. V was pared by 5 bases and J by 7 bases, with 20 bases of the junction left unmatched. The DNA of the CDR3 is TGTGCCAGCAGCCTCATAACCCCTGGGACTAGCGGGAGGGCCGATATGAATGAGCAGTTCTTC. It encodes CASSLITPGTSGRADMNEQFF.

This clonotype was seen only a few times. The V gene is TRBV6-1, the J gene TRBJ2-5, with TRBD1 as a possible D gene (5 bases). Trimming took off 4 bases at V and 2 bases at J, with 11 bases between the two ends. This CDR3 spans 14 amino acids. Germline V gives CDR1 MNHNS, CDR2 SASEGT. The CDR3 nucleotides are TGTGCCAGCAGTGCCGACAGAATACAAGAGACCCAGTACTTC. It specifies CASSADRIQETQYF.

The rearrangement links TRBV20-1 to TRBJ2-3; D remains ambiguous. Germline V gene lookup returns CDR1 DFQATT and CDR2 SNEGSKA (reference sequence). The CDR3 runs to 10 residues. The ends were cut back, 5 bases at V and 4 bases at J, with 4 bases in the middle. CDR3 loop: CSAGPDTQYF. In nucleotides, the CDR3 is TGCAGTGCTGGCCCAGATACGCAGTATTTT.

The chain carries TRBV6-5 and TRBJ1-1; D is uncertain. The CDR3 is 14 amino acids. CDR1 MNHEY and CDR2 SVGAGI come from the germline V gene. The V and J ends lost 0 bases and 2 bases respectively, with 7 bases between them. Here the CDR3 DNA reads TGTGCCAGCAGTTACTCGCCAGCAAACACTGAAGCTTTCTTT. This translates into CASSYSPANTEAFF.

V gene TRBV9 combines with J gene TRBJ2-7; no clear D gene. CDR1 SGDLS and CDR2 YYNGEE come from the germline V gene. Trimming shortened V by 4 bases and J by 4 bases, and 12 bases separated the two germline ends. CDR3 length: 13 amino acids. In nucleotides, the CDR3 is TGTGCCAGCAGCTTTACTGACGGATACGAGCAGTACTTC. It codes for CASSFTDGYEQYF.

The rearrangement uses TRBV5-4 and TRBJ2-2, with 7 positions matching TRBD2. The V gene's germline CDR1 is SGHNT and CDR2 YYREEE (reference sequence). The CDR3 is made up of 16 amino acids. V shed 0 bases and J 2 bases; nucleotides not matched to a gene: 4. In DNA form, the CDR3 reads TGTGCCAGCAGCTTGGGGCTAGCGGTCAACACCGGGGAGCTGTTTTTT. Its translation is CASSLGLAVNTGELFF.

This clonotype was seen just once. This rearrangement joins TRBV20-1 to TRBJ1-1; D unclear. The CDR3 length is 15 residues. CDR1 and CDR2 from the germline V gene are DFQATT and SNEGSKA (reference sequence). Deletions cut 3 bases from V and 0 bases from J, with 14 bases between. The CDR3 bases are TGCAGTGCTAGTAAGGAGGGAACGATGAACACTGAAGCTTTCTTT. The encoded protein is CSASKEGTMNTEAFF.

The V and J genes are TRBV24-1 and TRBJ2-1; D not resolved. V was pared by 3 bases and J by 8 bases, with 19 bases between. Germline values: CDR1 KGHDR, CDR2 SFDVKD. The CDR3 has 16 amino acids. The CDR3 DNA reads as TGTGCCACCAGTGATCCGTTGGGGTCTAGGCAGGATGAGCAGTTCTTC. As protein: CATSDPLGSRQDEQFF.

V usage is TRBV7-2 and J usage is TRBJ2-1, with TRBD2 as a possible D gene (6 bases). The CDR3 is 16 residues long. Between the trimmed V and J ends, which lost 2 bases and 4 bases, there was a span of 15 bases. Germline values: CDR1 SGHTA, CDR2 FQGNSA. CDR3 residues: CASSLFGRTSYNEQFF. CDR3 DNA sequence: TGTGCCAGCAGCTTATTTGGGAGGACTTCGTACAATGAGCAGTTCTTC.

Only a few counts were recorded for this clonotype. The chain is built from TRBV7-6 and TRBJ1-4; the match to TRBD1 covers 8 bases. CDR3 length: 14 residues. Germline CDR1 SGHVS, CDR2 FNYEAQ. With 4 bases clipped from V and 7 bases from J, the junction kept 5 bases outside the gene matches. The CDR3 is CASSSQGAAEKLFF. CDR3 DNA: TGTGCCAGCAGCTCCCAGGGGGCGGCTGAAAAACTGTTTTTT.

This clonotype was counted between two and nine times. In nucleotides, the CDR3 is TGTGCCAGCAGCCCTTTGTACCAGGGGTCCCACGAGCAGTACTTC. It specifies CASSPLYQGSHEQYF. V usage is TRBV3-1 and J usage is TRBJ2-7; a possible D gene is TRBD1 (6 bases). V lost 4 bases and J 5 bases, leaving 18 bases between the germline ends. There are 15 residues in the CDR3. Germline V lookup: CDR1 LGHDT, CDR2 YNNKEL (reference sequence).

This clonotype showed up many times. J is TRBJ2-7 and V is TRBV30; no reliable D call. The ends were cut back, 0 bases at V and 3 bases at J, with 6 bases in the middle. The CDR3 runs 12 residues. CDR1 and CDR2 from the germline V gene are GTSNPN and SVGIG (reference sequence). The CDR3 reads CAWSVSYYEQYF. The CDR3 DNA reads TGTGCCTGGAGTGTATCGTACTACGAGCAGTACTTC.

V gene TRBV12-3 or TRBV12-4 combines with J gene TRBJ2-1; no reliable D call. CDR3 length: 16 amino acids. Trimming removed 5 bases from V and 7 bases from J, with 21 bases in between. The DNA for the CDR3 is TGTGCCAGCAGTCCACCCGGGCCGCTAACCTCGAATGAGCAGTTCTTC. Residues: CASSPPGPLTSNEQFF.

The sample holds many counts of this clonotype. The rearrangement links TRBV9 to TRBJ2-3; D uncertain. The CDR3 covers 10 residues. CDR1 SGDLS and CDR2 YYNGEE come from the germline V gene. Trimming took 7 bases from V and 1 from J, leaving 1 base between them. The CDR3 bases are TGTGCCAGCGGCACAGATACGCAGTATTTT. It yields the protein CASGTDTQYF. Full variable domain (rest looked up from reference TRBV9 and TRBJ2-3): DSGVTQTPKHLITATGQRVTLRCSPRSGDLSVYWYQQSLDQGLQFLIQYYNGEERAKGNILERFSAQQFPDLHSELNLSSLELGDSALYFCASGTDTQYFGPGTRLTVL.